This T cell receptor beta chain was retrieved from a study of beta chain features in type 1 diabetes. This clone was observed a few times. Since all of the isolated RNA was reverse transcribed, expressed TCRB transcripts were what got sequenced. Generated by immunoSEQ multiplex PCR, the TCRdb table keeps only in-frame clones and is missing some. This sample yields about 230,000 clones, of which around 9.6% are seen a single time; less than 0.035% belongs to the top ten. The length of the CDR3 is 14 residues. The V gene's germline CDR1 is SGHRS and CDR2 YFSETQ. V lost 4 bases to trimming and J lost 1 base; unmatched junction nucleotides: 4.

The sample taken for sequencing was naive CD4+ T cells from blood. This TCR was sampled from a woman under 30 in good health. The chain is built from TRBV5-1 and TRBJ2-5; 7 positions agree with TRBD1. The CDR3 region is CASSARDSQETQYF. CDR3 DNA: TGCGCCAGCAGCGCCCGGGACAGCCAAGAGACCCAGTACTTC.